These 10 T cell receptor beta chains share one sample of origin, sequenced in a study of patients with pleural tuberculosis (dated by TCRdb to between 2012 and 2015). TCRdb lists the instrument as Illumina Genome Analyzer IIx. TCRdb cleaned the public reads at Q25 with fastp, built clones with MiXCR and kept in-frame beta chains. One record per CDR3 amino acid sequence lists the most common genes and DNA. The sample table records some 48,000 distinct CDR3 sequences; 7.3% of these occur just once. Of the sample, roughly 16% is held by the ten largest clones. The receptors originated from a human donor with pleural tuberculosis.

With respect to this clonotype: Possible read error: a much larger clone is one base away. In DNA, the CDR3 is TGTGCCAGCAGTTTAGCGGGACCGAATTCACCCCTCCGCTTT. The encoded protein is CASSLAGPNSPLRF. This chain links TRBV28 with TRBJ1-6; tentatively, D is TRBD1 (5 bases). The CDR3 loop spans 14 amino acids. Germline CDR1 and CDR2: MDHEN and SYDVKM.

At least ten counts were recorded for this clonotype. The rearrangement links TRBV6-5 to TRBJ2-1; D is uncertain. Deletions cut 4 bases from V and 8 bases from J, with 12 bases between. This CDR3 spans 13 amino acids. The germline gives CDR1 MNHEY, CDR2 SVGAGI. The CDR3 DNA is TGTGCCAGCAGTTTAAACAGTGGGGATGAGCAGTTCTTC. It codes for CASSLNSGDEQFF.

This clonotype was recorded at least ten times. The chain joins TRBV3-1 to TRBJ1-5; 9 bases match TRBD1. Losses at the gene ends were 4 bases for V and 5 bases for J; bases not matched to a gene: 3. The CDR3 has 14 amino acids. Per the germline V gene, CDR1 is LGHDT and CDR2 is YNNKEL (reference sequence). In DNA, the CDR3 is TGTGCCAGCAGCCCGAGGACAGGGGATCAGCCCCAGCATTTT. As protein: CASSPRTGDQPQHF.

The genes are TRBV5-1 and TRBJ2-7, with D possibly called TRBD1 or TRBD2 (5 bases each). CDR3 size: 13 residues. Germline loops: CDR1 SGHRS, CDR2 YFSETQ. The ends were cut back, 0 bases at V and 6 bases at J, with 10 bases in the middle. In DNA, the CDR3 is TGCGCCAGCAGCTTGGCGGCAGGGACCGAGCAGTACGTC. As protein: CASSLAAGTEQYV.

In its sample, this clonotype was seen many times. The V and J genes are TRBV7-3 and TRBJ2-3; no definite D call. The CDR3 totals 15 residues. The V end lost 0 bases, the J end lost 1 base, and 8 bases lay between the germline ends. Germline V gives CDR1 SGHTA, CDR2 FQGTGA. The CDR3 bases are TGTGCCAGCAGCTTAACCGGATTCGGCACAGATACGCAGTATTTT. This gives the protein CASSLTGFGTDTQYF. The full variable domain, completed using reference TRBV7-3 and TRBJ2-3, is GAGVSQTPSNKVTEKGKYVELRCDPISGHTALYWYRQSLGQGPEFLIYFQGTGAADDSGLPNDRFFAVRPEGSVSTLKIQRTERGDSAVYLCASSLTGFGTDTQYFGPGTRLTVL.

This clonotype was observed at least ten times. J is TRBJ2-5 and V is TRBV4-3; 8 bases line up with TRBD1. Trimming removed 4 bases from V and 3 bases from J; junction bases left unmatched: 4. Germline V CDR1 and CDR2: LGHNA, YSLEER. This CDR3 has 14 amino acids. The CDR3 loop reads CASSPTDREETQYF. CDR3 bases: TGCGCCAGCAGCCCCACGGACAGGGAAGAGACCCAGTACTTC.

This clonotype has at least ten counts. The chain employs TRBV19 and TRBJ2-7; no definite D call. Per germline, CDR1 LNHDA and CDR2 SQIVND (reference sequence). Trimming stripped 3 bases from V and 6 bases from J, with 12 bases between. CDR3 size: 13 residues. The CDR3 DNA reads as TGTGCCAGTAGTATTTACACCCCGCGCGAGCAGTACGTC. This translates into CASSIYTPREQYV.

This clonotype was seen just once. Since a much larger clone is just one base distant, this may be a read error. This sequence joins TRBV12-3 or TRBV12-4 and TRBJ2-3, with no clear D. This CDR3 contains 11 residues. The V and J ends lost 8 bases and 2 bases respectively, with 5 bases between them. In DNA form, the CDR3 reads TGTGCCAGCGGGAACACAGATACGCAGTATTTT. Amino acid sequence: CASGNTDTQYF.

This clonotype was detected ten times or more. CDR3 loop: CASSPPERDEKLFF. CDR3 nucleotides: TGTGCCAGCAGCCCCCCCGAGAGAGATGAAAAACTGTTTTTT. J is TRBJ1-4 and V is TRBV9; D unresolved. This CDR3 contains 14 residues. Looked up from germline, CDR1 is SGDLS and CDR2 is YYNGEE. Trimming stripped 4 bases from V and 6 bases from J, with 13 bases between.

This clonotype occurred many times. This CDR3 is CASSLATTGLNTEAFF. The CDR3 region has the DNA TGCGCCAGCAGCTTGGCCACTACAGGCCTGAACACTGAAGCTTTCTTT. V and J are TRBV5-1 and TRBJ1-1, with D possibly TRBD1 on 5 matching bases. V was pared by 0 bases and J by 0 bases, with 12 bases between. This CDR3 is built from 16 residues. Germline loops: CDR1 SGHRS, CDR2 YFSETQ. The entire variable domain, with the rest obtained from reference TRBV5-1 and TRBJ1-1, is as follows: KAGVTQTPRYLIKTRGQQVTLSCSPISGHRSVSWYQQTPGQGLQFLFEYFSETQRNKGNFPGRFSGRQFSNSRSEMNVSTLELGDSALYLCASSLATTGLNTEAFFGQGTRLTVV.